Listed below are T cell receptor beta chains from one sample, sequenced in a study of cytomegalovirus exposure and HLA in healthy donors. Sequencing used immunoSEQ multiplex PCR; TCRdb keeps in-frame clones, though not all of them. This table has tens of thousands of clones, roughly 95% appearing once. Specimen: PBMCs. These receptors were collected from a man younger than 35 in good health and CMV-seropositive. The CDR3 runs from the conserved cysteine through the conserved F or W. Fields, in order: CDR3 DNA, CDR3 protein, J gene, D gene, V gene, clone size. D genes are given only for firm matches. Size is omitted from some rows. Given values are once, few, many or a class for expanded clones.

DNA: TGCGCCAGCAGCCAAGAGGGGCTAGCGGGAGCCTACGAGCAGTACTTC; CDR3: CASSQEGLAGAYEQYF; J: TRBJ2-7; D: TRBD2; V: TRBV4-1; size: NA
DNA: TGTGCCAGCAGTTACCAGCGGTTGACCGGGGAGCTGTTTTTT; CDR3: CASSYQRLTGELFF; J: TRBJ2-2; D: NA; V: TRBV6-5; size: once
DNA: TGCGCCAGCAGCTCCGGGACAGGGTCGGGAAACACCATATATTTT; CDR3: CASSSGTGSGNTIYF; J: TRBJ1-3; D: TRBD1; V: TRBV5-1; size: once
DNA: TGTGCTAGCAGTACCGGGACTAGTTCAGAGACCCAGTACTTC; CDR3: CASSTGTSSETQYF; J: TRBJ2-5; D: TRBD2; V: TRBV7-7; size: NA
DNA: TGTGCCAGCGGCCCAGGGAACTACGAGCAGTACTTC; CDR3: CASGPGNYEQYF; J: TRBJ2-7; D: NA; V: TRBV27; size: NA
DNA: TGTGCCAGCAGCGGGACAGGACGGGAAAAACTGTTTTTT; CDR3: CASSGTGREKLFF; J: TRBJ1-4; D: TRBD1; V: TRBV11-2; size: NA
DNA: TGTGCCAGCAGTTTATCCATCGTGGGCCCCGTTAACTATGGCTACACCTTC; CDR3: CASSLSIVGPVNYGYTF; J: TRBJ1-2; D: NA; V: TRBV27; size: NA
DNA: TGTGCCAGCAGCTTAGTACGGAGGACTGAAGCTTTCTTT; CDR3: CASSLVRRTEAFF; J: TRBJ1-1; D: NA; V: TRBV11-2; size: NA
DNA: TGCAGGGGGGGTCATTTAGATACGCAGTATTTT; CDR3: CRGGHLDTQYF; J: TRBJ2-3; D: NA; V: TRBV20-1; size: NA
DNA: TGTGCCAGCAGTTATACCCGACAGGGGGCGCGTCGGGCGTACTTC; CDR3: CASSYTRQGARRAYF; J: TRBJ2-7; D: TRBD1; V: TRBV6-5; size: NA
DNA: TGTGCCAGCAGCTACCGGGGGTCCGACACTGAAGCTTTCTTT; CDR3: CASSYRGSDTEAFF; J: TRBJ1-1; D: NA; V: TRBV28; size: NA
DNA: TGCGCCAGCAGCCAGGCTCCGGGACAGGGGACCTACAATGAGCAGTTCTTC; CDR3: CASSQAPGQGTYNEQFF; J: TRBJ2-1; D: TRBD1; V: TRBV4-1; size: NA
DNA: TGTGCCACTCGACAGGGGGCTAACTATGGCTACACCTTC; CDR3: CATRQGANYGYTF; J: TRBJ1-2; D: TRBD1; V: TRBV25-1; size: NA
DNA: TGTGCCAGCAGCGTCCTAGCCACAGATACGCAGTATTTT; CDR3: CASSVLATDTQYF; J: TRBJ2-3; D: NA; V: TRBV9; size: NA
DNA: TGTGCCAGCAGAGACGGGCAGGGGAATCAGGCTGAAGCTTTCTTT; CDR3: CASRDGQGNQAEAFF; J: TRBJ1-1; D: NA; V: TRBV21-1; size: NA
DNA: TGTGCCAGCAGCTTTGGACTAGACTACGAGCAGTACTTC; CDR3: CASSFGLDYEQYF; J: TRBJ2-7; D: TRBD2; V: TRBV11-2; size: NA
DNA: TGTGCCAGCAGCTCTACAGGGGGTGGTACCTACGAGCAGTACTTC; CDR3: CASSSTGGGTYEQYF; J: TRBJ2-7; D: TRBD1; V: TRBV7-9; size: NA
DNA: TGTGCCAGCAGCTTGGGGTCAGACTATCAGCCCCAGCATTTT; CDR3: CASSLGSDYQPQHF; J: TRBJ1-5; D: NA; V: TRBV5-8; size: NA
DNA: TGTGCCAGCAGCCACCATGGGGGCGAGAGCACTGAAGCTTTCTTT; CDR3: CASSHHGGESTEAFF; J: TRBJ1-1; D: NA; V: TRBV7-6; size: NA
DNA: TGTGCCAGCAGCTTTATCTCTGAGGTGGAGACCCAGTACTTC; CDR3: CASSFISEVETQYF; J: TRBJ2-5; D: NA; V: TRBV5-6; size: NA
DNA: TGTGCCAGCAGTTTGGACGGGAGACACGAGCAGTACTTC; CDR3: CASSLDGRHEQYF; J: TRBJ2-7; D: NA; V: TRBV27; size: NA
DNA: TGTGCCAGCAGCCAAGATATGACGAGGAGAGGCTACACCTTC; CDR3: CASSQDMTRRGYTF; J: TRBJ1-2; D: NA; V: TRBV4-2; size: NA
DNA: TGTGCCAGCGGGCGGGAGGGACTCGAAAAACTGTTTTTT; CDR3: CASGREGLEKLFF; J: TRBJ1-4; D: NA; V: TRBV9; size: NA
DNA: TGTGCCAGCAGTTTAGGCCAGAGGAGAGGCTACACCTTC; CDR3: CASSLGQRRGYTF; J: TRBJ1-2; D: NA; V: TRBV28; size: NA
DNA: TGTGCCAGCAGAATGCAGGGGAGCACCGGGGAGCTGTTTTTT; CDR3: CASRMQGSTGELFF; J: TRBJ2-2; D: NA; V: TRBV28; size: NA
DNA: TGTGCCAGCAGTTACGGATGGGAAGGGGCCACAGATACGCAGTATTTT; CDR3: CASSYGWEGATDTQYF; J: TRBJ2-3; D: NA; V: TRBV6-5; size: NA
DNA: TGTGCCAGCAGTCTCAGGGGACGGGAGACCCAGTACTTC; CDR3: CASSLRGRETQYF; J: TRBJ2-5; D: NA; V: TRBV6-5; size: once
DNA: TGTGCCAGCAGGAGGGGACAGACTAGCACAGATACGCAGTATTTT; CDR3: CASRRGQTSTDTQYF; J: TRBJ2-3; D: TRBD1; V: TRBV6-6; size: NA
DNA: TGTGCCAGCAGTGACGCTTTCGCGGGAGGGGAGCAGTACTTC; CDR3: CASSDAFAGGEQYF; J: TRBJ2-7; D: TRBD2; V: TRBV27; size: NA
DNA: TGTGCCAGCAGCTTTTTAGCGGGGCACAATGAGCAGTTCTTC; CDR3: CASSFLAGHNEQFF; J: TRBJ2-1; D: TRBD2; V: TRBV7-9; size: NA
DNA: TGTGCCAGCAGCGGGACAGGAGATGGCTACACCTTC; CDR3: CASSGTGDGYTF; J: TRBJ1-2; D: TRBD1; V: TRBV27; size: NA
DNA: TGTGCCAGCAGTTTTTTACGACAGGGGACCTCCAAAAACATTCAGTACTTC; CDR3: CASSFLRQGTSKNIQYF; J: TRBJ2-4; D: TRBD1; V: TRBV28; size: once
DNA: TGTGCCATCAGTGGGAAGGGGACTGGGGCCAACGTCCTGACTTTC; CDR3: CAISGKGTGANVLTF; J: TRBJ2-6; D: NA; V: TRBV10-3; size: once
DNA: TGTGCCAGCAGCGTACAAGTGAACACTGAAGCTTTCTTT; CDR3: CASSVQVNTEAFF; J: TRBJ1-1; D: NA; V: TRBV5-8; size: NA
DNA: TGCGCCAGCAGCTTGAATGCCGGCACTGAAGCTTTCTTT; CDR3: CASSLNAGTEAFF; J: TRBJ1-1; D: NA; V: TRBV5-1; size: NA
DNA: TGTGCCAGCGGTGGGGAGGCGGGAGACAGGGAGACCCAGTACTTC; CDR3: CASGGEAGDRETQYF; J: TRBJ2-5; D: NA; V: TRBV5-4; size: NA
DNA: TGCGCCAGCAGCTTGGCGGGAACGGACATTCAGTACTTC; CDR3: CASSLAGTDIQYF; J: TRBJ2-4; D: NA; V: TRBV5-1; size: NA
DNA: TGTGCCAGCAGCCACGCGGCAGGGGGCTACGAGCAGTACTTC; CDR3: CASSHAAGGYEQYF; J: TRBJ2-7; D: TRBD1; V: TRBV7-2; size: NA
DNA: TGTGCCAGTAGCTTAAGGGGCGGAATCGGGTATGGCTACACCTTC; CDR3: CASSLRGGIGYGYTF; J: TRBJ1-2; D: NA; V: TRBV19; size: NA
DNA: TGCGCCAGCAGGGGGCCGGGACTAGCTTCGGAGACCCAGTACTTC; CDR3: CASRGPGLASETQYF; J: TRBJ2-5; D: TRBD2; V: TRBV5-1; size: NA